The 29 T cell receptor beta chains reported below all come from one sample, sequenced in a study of beta chain features in type 1 diabetes. Investigators reverse transcribed all isolated RNA, so they sequenced expressed TCRB transcripts. TCRdb's copy holds only in-frame clones and misses some; the assay was immunoSEQ multiplex PCR. The top ten clones hold approximately 1% of a sample with more than 300,000 clones, around 8.5% of them seen once. No cognate antigen is known for these TCRs. Study observations and caveats: Patients with Type 1 diabetes showed moderately but significantly shorter TCRB CDR3s in all four CD4+ subsets.

Material: central memory CD4+ T cells from blood. The origin of the receptors is a young man with type 1 diabetes.

Only a few counts were recorded for this clone. The chain has TRBV6-5 and TRBJ2-1; D remains ambiguous. CDR1 and CDR2 (germline): MNHEY, SVGAGI. The CDR3 has 15 residues. The V gene lost 0 bases and the J gene lost 4 bases, with 10 bases spanning the gap. Written as DNA, the CDR3 is TGTGCCAGCAGTTACTCGAAAACATCTTACAATGAGCAGTTCTTC. Translation gives CASSYSKTSYNEQFF.

The chain recombines TRBV5-4 with TRBJ2-1, with 7 bases identical to TRBD2. Per the germline V gene, CDR1 is SGHNT and CDR2 is YYREEE (reference sequence). The CDR3 is made up of 14 amino acids. Trimming took 5 bases from V and 7 from J; bases not matched to a gene: 9. CDR3 sequence reads: CASRRSGGSNEQFF. CDR3 coding DNA: TGTGCCAGCAGGCGCTCGGGGGGTTCTAATGAGCAGTTCTTC.

The V and J genes are TRBV11-2 and TRBJ1-1; 8 nucleotides line up with TRBD1. This CDR3 contains 15 residues. CDR1 and CDR2 (germline): SGHAT, FQNNGV. The V segment lost 5 bases and the J segment 0 bases; nucleotides outside the gene matches: 5. The CDR3 sequence: CASSHTGGLNTEAFF. The CDR3 nucleotides read TGTGCCAGCAGCCATACAGGGGGTTTGAACACTGAAGCTTTCTTT.

The CDR3 reads CASSLITGTGSYEQYF. The CDR3 nucleotides read TGTGCCAGCAGTCTAATCACCGGGACAGGGTCCTACGAGCAGTACTTC. The rearrangement links TRBV2 to TRBJ2-7; 9 nucleotides line up with TRBD1. J gave up 1 base and V 5 bases, and 9 bases lay outside the gene matches. CDR3 length: 16 residues. From germline, CDR1 is SNHLY and CDR2 FYNNEI.

The rearrangement links TRBV2 to TRBJ1-4; 7 bases align to TRBD1. V shed 7 bases and J 5 bases; nucleotides not matched to a gene: 7. The CDR3 totals 14 residues. Germline loops: CDR1 SNHLY, CDR2 FYNNEI. The CDR3 loop reads CASNTGVPNEKLFF. The CDR3 DNA is TGTGCCAGCAATACAGGGGTCCCAAATGAAAAACTGTTTTTT.

V usage is TRBV2 and J usage is TRBJ1-5; the D is unclear. The CDR3 totals 15 residues. The ends were cut back, 5 bases at V and 4 bases at J, with 15 bases in the middle. Looked up from germline, CDR1 is SNHLY and CDR2 is FYNNEI. The CDR3 reads CASSSNSRKNQPQHF. The DNA for the CDR3 is TGTGCCAGCAGTTCCAACAGCAGGAAGAATCAGCCCCAGCATTTT.

The chain links TRBV5-6 to TRBJ2-1, with 14 nucleotides matching TRBD2. The V gene end was trimmed by 5 bases and the J gene end by 3 bases; junction bases not matched to a gene: 4. Germline V gene sequence: CDR1 SGHDT, CDR2 YYEEEE. CDR3 length equals 16 residues. CDR3 residues: CASRGLAGGVYNEQFF. Written as DNA, the CDR3 is TGTGCCAGCAGAGGACTAGCGGGGGGCGTCTACAATGAGCAGTTCTTC.

This clone was found a few times. V is TRBV18 and J is TRBJ2-1; either TRBD1 or TRBD2 may fit D (5 bases each). Trimming took off 0 bases at V and 4 bases at J, with 16 bases between the two ends. Per the germline V gene, CDR1 is KGHSH and CDR2 is LQKENI. The CDR3 totals 17 residues. CDR3 sequence (DNA): TGTGCCAGCTCACCACCGGGACCGAATAGAAAATACAATGAGCAGTTCTTC. Encoded protein: CASSPPGPNRKYNEQFF.

V usage is TRBV15 and J usage is TRBJ1-3; D is unclear. The germline V and J ends were trimmed by 4 bases and 0 bases, with 10 bases remaining between them. The CDR3 is 15 residues long. The germline CDR1 and CDR2 sequences are LNHNV and YYDKDF (reference sequence). CDR3 in amino acids: CATSTDAYSGNTIYF. CDR3 coding DNA: TGTGCCACCAGCACGGACGCCTACTCTGGAAACACCATATATTTT.

This clone was seen more than once but under ten times. This may come from a read error, since a much larger clone is one base off. Other DNA variants within this sample encode the same CDR3. The J gene is TRBJ2-3, the V gene TRBV5-6, with 9 bases lining up with TRBD1. Germline V lookup: CDR1 SGHDT, CDR2 YYEEEE. The CDR3 totals 15 residues. J was trimmed by 4 bases and V by 6 bases; bases with no gene match: 9. The CDR3 nucleotides are TGTGCCAGCAACGAACAGGGGGCGCGTGCAGATACGCAGTATTTT. Its protein product is CASNEQGARADTQYF.

This rearrangement joins TRBV4-1 to TRBJ1-2, with a possible D match to TRBD1 (5 bases). Trimming pared 4 bases from V and 8 bases from J, leaving 23 bases between. CDR3 length: 16 amino acids. The germline V gene encodes CDR1 MGHRA and CDR2 YSYEKL. This chain's CDR3 is CASSRDRGHMTGGYTF. CDR3 nucleotides: TGCGCCAGCAGCCGGGACCGAGGACATATGACGGGAGGCTACACCTTC.

The rearrangement joins TRBV5-4 to TRBJ2-7, with 8 bases fitting TRBD2. This CDR3 is built from 17 residues. Germline V CDR1 and CDR2: SGHNT, YYREEE (reference sequence). V shed 5 bases and J 2 bases; nucleotides not matched to a gene: 15. CDR3 nucleotides: TGTGCCAGCAGTTCAAGCCCCACGGGGGGGTTGACCTACGAGCAGTACTTC. Translated, it gives CASSSSPTGGLTYEQYF. Looking up the rest from reference TRBV5-4 and TRBJ2-7 gives the full variable domain: ETGVTQSPTHLIKTRGQQVTLRCSSQSGHNTVSWYQQALGQGPQFIFQYYREEENGRGNFPPRFSGLQFPNYSSELNVNALELDDSALYLCASSSSPTGGLTYEQYFGPGTRLTVT.

The chain combines TRBV2 with TRBJ1-5, with D hard to call. The CDR3 is 14 residues long. The V end lost 5 bases, the J end lost 2 bases, and 10 bases lay between the germline ends. Germline lookup yields CDR1 SNHLY and CDR2 FYNNEI. CDR3 DNA: TGTGCCAGCAGTTGGCGACAACGCAATCAGCCCCAGCATTTT. This codes for CASSWRQRNQPQHF.

This clone was recorded a few times. This chain connects TRBV19 to TRBJ2-3, with unresolved D. V shed 1 base and J shed 4 bases, with 9 bases lying between them. CDR3 length equals 14 residues. CDR1 and CDR2 from the germline V gene are LNHDA and SQIVND (reference sequence). This CDR3 reads CASSIAGVPDTQYF. CDR3 in DNA: TGTGCCAGTAGTATAGCAGGAGTTCCAGATACGCAGTATTTT.

This clone was recorded a few times. The rearrangement uses TRBV19 and TRBJ1-2; 9 nucleotides line up with TRBD1. The V segment lost 4 bases and the J segment 8 bases; nucleotides outside the gene matches: 8. The CDR3 covers 14 residues. Germline V gene sequence: CDR1 LNHDA, CDR2 SQIVND (reference sequence). CDR3 bases: TGTGCCAGTAGTAATCGACAGGGGGTAATGGGCTACACCTTC. It is translated as CASSNRQGVMGYTF.

The chain uses TRBV28 and TRBJ2-3; D is unclear. This CDR3 is built from 15 residues. Between the trimmed V and J ends, which lost 3 bases and 4 bases, there was a span of 14 bases. The germline V gene encodes CDR1 MDHEN and CDR2 SYDVKM. The CDR3 spells CASSFRSGMPDTQYF. CDR3 nucleotide sequence: TGTGCCAGCAGTTTCCGTTCGGGTATGCCAGATACGCAGTATTTT.

Here the CDR3 DNA reads TGTGCCAGCAGCGTTTTGGGGGCTTCGAGGAACACAGATACGCAGTATTTT. This encodes CASSVLGASRNTDTQYF. This chain connects TRBV9 to TRBJ2-3; D possibly corresponds to TRBD1 (6 bases). In germline, CDR1 is SGDLS, CDR2 YYNGEE. The CDR3 is 17 residues long. Between the trimmed V and J ends, which lost 2 bases and 2 bases, there was a span of 18 bases. Full variable domain (missing parts from reference TRBV9 and TRBJ2-3): DSGVTQTPKHLITATGQRVTLRCSPRSGDLSVYWYQQSLDQGLQFLIQYYNGEERAKGNILERFSAQQFPDLHSELNLSSLELGDSALYFCASSVLGASRNTDTQYFGPGTRLTVL.

V and J are TRBV10-3 and TRBJ2-3; D gene ambiguous. CDR1 is ENHRY, CDR2 SYGVKD, per germline. The length of the CDR3 is 13 residues. Trimming took off 0 bases at V and 6 bases at J, with 7 bases between the two ends. This chain's CDR3 is CAISESGPDTQYF. CDR3 coding DNA: TGTGCCATCAGTGAGTCAGGGCCCGATACGCAGTATTTT.

V usage is TRBV9 and J usage is TRBJ1-1; D remains unclear. Germline V gene data show CDR1 as SGDLS and CDR2 as YYNGEE. Trimming shortened V by 0 bases and J by 0 bases, and 15 bases separated the two germline ends. The CDR3 runs 17 residues. The CDR3 DNA follows: TGTGCCAGCAGCGTAGCGGGCCACTCCATGATGAACACTGAAGCTTTCTTT. Its translation is CASSVAGHSMMNTEAFF.

The J gene is TRBJ1-2, the V gene TRBV21-1; the DNA was not used to check the table's D call, TRBD1. TRBV21-1 is annotated as a pseudogene. The CDR3 loop spans 18 amino acids. The CDR3 nucleotides read TGTGCCAGCAGCAAAGGGGGCTTGACCTCCAGGATGCCCTATGGCTACACCTTC. Translating gives CASSKGGLTSRMPYGYTF.

The chain employs TRBV9 and TRBJ2-1; TRBD2 aligns across 15 bases. V shed 0 bases, J shed 1 base, and the junction held 17 bases outside the gene matches. In germline, CDR1 is SGDLS, CDR2 YYNGEE. This CDR3 has 23 amino acids. DNA of the CDR3: TGTGCCAGCAGCGTAGACCTCTTATCTTCGGGACTAGCGGGGGGTTGGTCCTACAATGAGCAGTTCTTC. It yields the protein CASSVDLLSSGLAGGWSYNEQFF.

This clone was picked up a small number of times. The chain employs TRBV6-5 and TRBJ2-7; D perhaps matches TRBD1 (5 bases). Trimming removed 7 bases at V and 4 bases at J, with 17 bases between. CDR3 size: 14 residues. Germline V gene lookup returns CDR1 MNHEY and CDR2 SVGAGI. The DNA for the CDR3 is TGTGCCAGCACCCAGCTGGGGCGGTCATACGAGCAGTACTTC. Encoded protein: CASTQLGRSYEQYF.

Only a few counts were recorded for this clone. The rearrangement links TRBV27 to TRBJ2-7, with 7 bases lining up with TRBD2. Trimming took 2 bases from V and 2 from J; bases not matched to a gene: 6. The CDR3 length is 15 residues. CDR1 MNHEY and CDR2 SMNVEV come from the germline V gene (reference sequence). The CDR3 here is CASSLLPGGTYEQYF. Here the CDR3 DNA reads TGTGCCAGCAGTTTACTCCCCGGGGGGACCTACGAGCAGTACTTC.

DNA of the CDR3: TGTGCCAGCAGTTACTCCATCTCAGGGAGATACGAGCAGTACTTC. This gives the protein CASSYSISGRYEQYF. The V and J genes are TRBV6-5 and TRBJ2-7; either TRBD1 or TRBD2 may fit D (5 bases each). Germline CDR1 and CDR2: MNHEY and SVGAGI. The CDR3 is 15 residues long. The V and J ends lost 0 bases and 4 bases respectively, with 13 bases between them.

V usage is TRBV4-3 and J usage is TRBJ2-2; tentative D call: TRBD1 (6 bases). The germline gives CDR1 LGHNA, CDR2 YSLEER. The length of the CDR3 is 18 residues. Trimming pared 0 bases from V and 1 base from J, leaving 15 bases between. The CDR3 sequence is CASSQDLVLGGNTGELFF. CDR3 sequence (DNA): TGCGCCAGCAGCCAAGATTTGGTCCTAGGGGGGAACACCGGGGAGCTGTTTTTT.

The chain links TRBV19 to TRBJ2-3; maybe TRBD1 (6 bases). CDR3 size: 13 residues. CDR1 LNHDA and CDR2 SQIVND come from the germline V gene (reference sequence). V gave up 6 bases and J gave up 4 bases, with 11 bases separating them. CDR3 in amino acids: CASSVQGSDTQYF. As DNA, the CDR3 is TGTGCCAGTAGCGTACAGGGTTCAGATACGCAGTATTTT.

The table lists this clone with a few counts. The gene calls are TRBV7-2 and TRBJ2-1, with TRBD2 as a possible D gene (6 bases). Germline V CDR1 and CDR2: SGHTA, FQGNSA. The CDR3 runs 15 residues. Trimming pared 2 bases from V and 4 bases from J, leaving 12 bases between. For the CDR3, the DNA is TGTGCCAGCAGCTTACAGGCTAGCGAGTACAATGAGCAGTTCTTC. It is translated as CASSLQASEYNEQFF.

This clone was found a few times. The chain carries TRBV5-1 and TRBJ2-7, with D possibly being TRBD1 or TRBD2 (5 bases each). Germline lookup yields CDR1 SGHRS and CDR2 YFSETQ. The CDR3 loop spans 14 amino acids. V dropped 0 bases and J dropped 6 bases, with 13 bases sitting between them. The CDR3: CASSLAEGLGEQYF. In nucleotides, the CDR3 is TGCGCCAGCAGCTTGGCCGAGGGGTTAGGCGAGCAGTACTTC. The full variable domain, in which reference TRBV5-1 and TRBJ2-7 provide the parts outside the CDR3, is KAGVTQTPRYLIKTRGQQVTLSCSPISGHRSVSWYQQTPGQGLQFLFEYFSETQRNKGNFPGRFSGRQFSNSRSEMNVSTLELGDSALYLCASSLAEGLGEQYFGPGTRLTVT.

Only a few counts were recorded for this clone. The rearrangement joins TRBV2 to TRBJ2-6, with D perhaps assigned TRBD1 or TRBD2 (5 bases each). The ends were cut back, 5 bases at V and 4 bases at J, with 12 bases in the middle. Per germline, CDR1 SNHLY and CDR2 FYNNEI. This CDR3 spans 15 amino acids. As DNA, the CDR3 is TGTGCCAGCAGTCGGGAAGGGGTCGGGGCCAACGTCCTGACTTTC. Encoded protein: CASSREGVGANVLTF.